This T cell receptor beta chain was recorded in a study of shared clonotypes between healthy human individuals. The wider study: Donor composition was a couple of women and three men, aged 18 to 49. General study results and limits: Clonotypes that were shared across a few donors made up approximately 5% of naive CD4 clonotypes.

Measured with immunoSEQ multiplex PCR; TCRdb has only the in-frame clones, and not every one. The table includes 1.5 million to 2.5 million clones, about 95% detected once. In germline, CDR1 is SGHAT, CDR2 FQDESV (reference sequence). The CDR3 runs to 15 residues. V lost 0 bases, J lost 4 bases, and 9 bases lay in between. CD8 cells classed as naive were CD45RO-negative and positively selected for CCR7, excluding terminally differentiated effector memory CD45RA+ cells. There were only Caucasian adults among the donors, and all lived in Nashville, Tennessee. Worth noting for this clone: Its antigen is not known.

This clonotype was sampled from a man younger than 35 in good health. Sequenced material: naive CD8+ T cells sorted from blood. The V call is TRBV11-1, the J call TRBJ2-2, with D possibly being TRBD2 (6 bases). CDR3 region: CASSLAAGITGELFF. The CDR3 nucleotides read TGTGCCAGCAGCTTAGCTGCGGGAATCACCGGGGAGCTGTTTTTT.